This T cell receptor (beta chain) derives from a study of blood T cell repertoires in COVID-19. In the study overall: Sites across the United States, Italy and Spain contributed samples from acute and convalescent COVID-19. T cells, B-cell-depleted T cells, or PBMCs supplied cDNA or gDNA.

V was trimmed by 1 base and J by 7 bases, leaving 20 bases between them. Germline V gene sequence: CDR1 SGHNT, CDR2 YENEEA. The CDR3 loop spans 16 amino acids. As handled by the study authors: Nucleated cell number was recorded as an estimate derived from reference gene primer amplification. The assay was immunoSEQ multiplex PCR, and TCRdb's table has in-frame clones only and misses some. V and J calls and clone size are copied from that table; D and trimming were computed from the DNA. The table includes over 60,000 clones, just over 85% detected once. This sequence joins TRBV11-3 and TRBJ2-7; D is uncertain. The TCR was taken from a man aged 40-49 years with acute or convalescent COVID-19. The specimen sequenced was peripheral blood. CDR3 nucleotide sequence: TGTGCCAGCAGCTTAGCTGGTCAAGGAGAATTGTTAGAGCAGTACTTC. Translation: CASSLAGQGELLEQYF.